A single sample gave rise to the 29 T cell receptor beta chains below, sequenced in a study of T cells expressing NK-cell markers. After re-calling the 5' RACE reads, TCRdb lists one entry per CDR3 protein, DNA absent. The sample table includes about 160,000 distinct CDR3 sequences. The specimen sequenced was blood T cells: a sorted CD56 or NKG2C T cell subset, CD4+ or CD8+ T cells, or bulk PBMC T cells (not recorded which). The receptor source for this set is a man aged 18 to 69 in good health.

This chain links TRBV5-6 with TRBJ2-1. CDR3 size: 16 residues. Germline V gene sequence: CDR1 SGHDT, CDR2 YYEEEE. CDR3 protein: CASSLDGGSSYNEQFF. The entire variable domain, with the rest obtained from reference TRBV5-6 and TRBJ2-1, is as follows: DAGVTQSPTHLIKTRGQQVTLRCSPKSGHDTVSWYQQALGQGPQFIFQYYEEEERQRGNFPDRFSGHQFPNYSSELNVNALLLGDSALYLCASSLDGGSSYNEQFFGPGTRLTVL.

CDR3: CASRDTGGAGYEQYF. The genes are TRBV2 and TRBJ2-7; TCRdb's D call of TRBD1 is untestable without DNA. This CDR3 is 15 amino acids long. In germline, CDR1 is SNHLY, CDR2 FYNNEI.

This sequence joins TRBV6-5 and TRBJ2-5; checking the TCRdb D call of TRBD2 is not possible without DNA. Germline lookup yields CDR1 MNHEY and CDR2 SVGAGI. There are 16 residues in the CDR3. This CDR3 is CASSYRGGGAQETQYF.

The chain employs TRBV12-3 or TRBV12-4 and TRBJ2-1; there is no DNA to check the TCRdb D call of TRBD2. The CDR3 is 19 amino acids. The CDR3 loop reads CASSFFWRDTGEVYNEQFF.

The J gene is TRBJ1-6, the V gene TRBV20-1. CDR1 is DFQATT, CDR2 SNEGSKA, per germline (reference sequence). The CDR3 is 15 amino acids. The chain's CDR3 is CSARDRWGMSSPLHF.

CDR3 protein: CASSRGQQETQYF. The chain is built from TRBV7-8 and TRBJ2-5; TCRdb lists TRBD1, though no DNA is available to test this call. CDR3 length: 13 residues. The germline V gene encodes CDR1 SGHVS and CDR2 FQNEAQ.

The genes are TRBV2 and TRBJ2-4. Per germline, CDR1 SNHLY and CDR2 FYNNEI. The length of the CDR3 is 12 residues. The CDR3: CASRLGMGIQYF.

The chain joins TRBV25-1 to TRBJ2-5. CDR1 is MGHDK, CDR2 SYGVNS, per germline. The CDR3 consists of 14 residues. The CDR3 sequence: CASSEPQYQETQYF.

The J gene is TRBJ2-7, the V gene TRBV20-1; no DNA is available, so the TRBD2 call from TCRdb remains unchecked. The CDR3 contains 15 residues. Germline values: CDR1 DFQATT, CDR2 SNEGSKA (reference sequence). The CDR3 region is CSARDLERTSFEQYF.

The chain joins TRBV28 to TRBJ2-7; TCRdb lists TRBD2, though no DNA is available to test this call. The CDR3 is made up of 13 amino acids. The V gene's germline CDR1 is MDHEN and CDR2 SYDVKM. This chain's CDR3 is CASSQGEVGEQYF.

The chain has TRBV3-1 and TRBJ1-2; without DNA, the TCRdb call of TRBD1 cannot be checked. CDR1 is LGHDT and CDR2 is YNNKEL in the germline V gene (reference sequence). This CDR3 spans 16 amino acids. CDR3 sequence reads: CASSQEGPEANYGYTF.

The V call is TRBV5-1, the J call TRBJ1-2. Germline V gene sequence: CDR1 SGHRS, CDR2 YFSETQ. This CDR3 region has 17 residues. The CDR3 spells CASSLAVLTTTPYGYTF.

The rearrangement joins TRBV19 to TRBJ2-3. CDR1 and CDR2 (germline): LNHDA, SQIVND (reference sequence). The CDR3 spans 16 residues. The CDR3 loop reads CASSIYPGIRTDTQYF. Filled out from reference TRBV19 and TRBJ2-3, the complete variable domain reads DGGITQSPKYLFRKEGQNVTLSCEQNLNHDAMYWYRQDPGQGLRLIYYSQIVNDFQKGDIAEGYSVSREKKESFPLTVTSAQKNPTAFYLCASSIYPGIRTDTQYFGPGTRLTVL.

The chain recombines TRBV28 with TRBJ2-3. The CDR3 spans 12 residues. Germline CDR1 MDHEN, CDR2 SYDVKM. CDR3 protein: CASSLFSDTQYF.

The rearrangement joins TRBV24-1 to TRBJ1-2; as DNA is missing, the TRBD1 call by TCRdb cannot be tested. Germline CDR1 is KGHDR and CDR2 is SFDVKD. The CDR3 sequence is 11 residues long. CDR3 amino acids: CATSGGDGYTF.

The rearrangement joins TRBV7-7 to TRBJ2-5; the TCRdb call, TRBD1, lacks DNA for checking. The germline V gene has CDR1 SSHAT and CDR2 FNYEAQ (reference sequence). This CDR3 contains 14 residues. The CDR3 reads CASSSGDRQETQYF.

CDR3 region: CATGLAAYNEQFF. The chain couples TRBV28 to TRBJ2-1; TCRdb outputs TRBD2, but without DNA this stays unchecked. Germline CDR1 reads MDHEN; CDR2 reads SYDVKM. This CDR3 contains 13 residues.

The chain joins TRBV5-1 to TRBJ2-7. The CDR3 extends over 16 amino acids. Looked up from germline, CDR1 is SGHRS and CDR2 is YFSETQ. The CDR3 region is CASSLAPTEEAYEQYF. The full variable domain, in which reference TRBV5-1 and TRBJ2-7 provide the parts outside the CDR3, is KAGVTQTPRYLIKTRGQQVTLSCSPISGHRSVSWYQQTPGQGLQFLFEYFSETQRNKGNFPGRFSGRQFSNSRSEMNVSTLELGDSALYLCASSLAPTEEAYEQYFGPGTRLTVT.

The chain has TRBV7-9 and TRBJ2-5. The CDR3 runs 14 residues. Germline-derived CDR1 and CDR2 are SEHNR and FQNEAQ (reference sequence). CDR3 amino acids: CASSLGGRKQTQCF. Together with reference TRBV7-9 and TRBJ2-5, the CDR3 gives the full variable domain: DTGVSQNPRHKITKRGQNVTFRCDPISEHNRLYWYRQTLGQGPEFLTYFQNEAQLEKSRLLSDRFSAERPKGSFSTLEIQRTEQGDSAMYLCASSLGGRKQTQCFGPGTRLLVL.

This chain's CDR3 is CASRGVMDYEQYF. The chain recombines TRBV19 with TRBJ2-7; TCRdb proposes TRBD1, but this gene call is untestable without DNA. The CDR3 covers 13 residues. The germline CDR1 and CDR2 sequences are LNHDA and SQIVND (reference sequence). The full variable domain, with the rest looked up from reference TRBV19 and TRBJ2-7, is DGGITQSPKYLFRKEGQNVTLSCEQNLNHDAMYWYRQDPGQGLRLIYYSQIVNDFQKGDIAEGYSVSREKKESFPLTVTSAQKNPTAFYLCASRGVMDYEQYFGPGTRLTVT.

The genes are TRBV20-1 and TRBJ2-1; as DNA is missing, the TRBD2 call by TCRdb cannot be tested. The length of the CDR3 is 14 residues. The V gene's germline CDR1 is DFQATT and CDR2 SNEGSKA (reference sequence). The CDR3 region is CSARDKRAYNEQFF.

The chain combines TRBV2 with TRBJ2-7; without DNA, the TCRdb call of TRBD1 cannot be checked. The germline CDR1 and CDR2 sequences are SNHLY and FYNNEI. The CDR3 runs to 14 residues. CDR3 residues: CASGSGTEFVEQYF. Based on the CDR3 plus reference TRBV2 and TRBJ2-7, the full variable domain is EPEVTQTPSHQVTQMGQEVILRCVPISNHLYFYWYRQILGQKVEFLVSFYNNEISEKSEIFDDQFSVERPDGSNFTLKIRSTKLEDSAMYFCASGSGTEFVEQYFGPGTRLTVT.

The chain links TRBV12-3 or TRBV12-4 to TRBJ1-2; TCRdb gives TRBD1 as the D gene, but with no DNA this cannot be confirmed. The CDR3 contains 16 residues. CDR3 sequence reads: CASSLRDRGHAGGYTF.

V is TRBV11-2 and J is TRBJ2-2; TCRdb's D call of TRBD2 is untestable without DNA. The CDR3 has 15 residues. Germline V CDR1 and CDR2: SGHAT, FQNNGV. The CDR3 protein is CASSWGLAGTGELFF. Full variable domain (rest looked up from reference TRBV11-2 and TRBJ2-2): EAGVAQSPRYKIIEKRQSVAFWCNPISGHATLYWYQQILGQGPKLLIQFQNNGVVDDSQLPKDRFSAERLKGVDSTLKIQPAKLEDSAVYLCASSWGLAGTGELFFGEGSRLTVL.

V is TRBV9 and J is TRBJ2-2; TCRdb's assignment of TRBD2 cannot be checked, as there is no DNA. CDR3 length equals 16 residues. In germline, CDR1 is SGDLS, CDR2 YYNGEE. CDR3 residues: CASSPGLAGTTGELFF.

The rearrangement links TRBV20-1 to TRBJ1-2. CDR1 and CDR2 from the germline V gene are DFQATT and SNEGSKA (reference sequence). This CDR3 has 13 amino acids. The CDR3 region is CSATTTGDYGYTF.

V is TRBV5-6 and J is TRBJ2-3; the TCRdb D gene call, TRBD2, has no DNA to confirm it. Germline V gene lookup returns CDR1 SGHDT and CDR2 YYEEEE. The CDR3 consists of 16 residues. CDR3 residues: CASSVTSGGPWDTQYF.

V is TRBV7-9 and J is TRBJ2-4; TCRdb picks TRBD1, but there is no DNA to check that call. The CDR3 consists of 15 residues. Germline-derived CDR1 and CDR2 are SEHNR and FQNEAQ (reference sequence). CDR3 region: CASSLAGTTENIQYF.

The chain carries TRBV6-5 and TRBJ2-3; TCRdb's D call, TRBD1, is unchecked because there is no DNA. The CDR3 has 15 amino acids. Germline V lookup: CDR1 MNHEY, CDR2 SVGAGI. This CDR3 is CASTPVGAYTDTQYF.